The source of this T cell receptor beta chain is a study of T cells in Graves' hyperthyroidism and ophthalmopathy. The investigators amplified TCR beta CDR3 regions from RNA transcripts. TCR CDR3 underwent first-round RT-PCR with the HTBI primer set. MiXCR was run by TCRdb on the multiplex PCR reads, yielding one entry per CDR3 protein. This table holds hundreds of thousands of distinct CDR3 sequences, less than 15% found once. It was considered stable Graves' hyperthyroidism when ophthalmopathy did not progress within 18 months. Exclusions: uncontrolled infection, other autoimmune disease, pregnancy, lactation. This CDR3 is 12 amino acids long. Germline CDR1 and CDR2: ENHRY and SYGVKD. Trimming removed 3 bases from V and 8 bases from J, with 10 bases in between.

Sequencing used blood. The receptor's source is a woman aged 18-29 years with Graves' hyperthyroidism. The rearrangement uses TRBV10-3 and TRBJ1-1, with D maybe TRBD1 (5 bases). Here the CDR3 reads CAISEGAREAFF. The CDR3 coding sequence is TGTGCCATCAGTGAAGGGGCGAGGGAAGCTTTCTTT.